The clone carrying this TCR beta chain was counted many times. Its antigen is undetermined. The data were taken from a study of regulatory T cells in long-lasting Graves disease. Germline values: CDR1 SGHTA, CDR2 FQGTGA. The trim removed 2 bases at V and 1 base at J, leaving 7 bases unmatched. CDR3 length: 17 residues. The time point is: newly diagnosed GD, antithyroid drugs for less than 3 months. Extracted PBMC RNA gave rise to the TCR library. Those enrolled as patients came out of an endocrinology department in Xi'an, China. The TCR beta library used iRepertoire HTBI primers with Arm-PCR amplification of CDR3. One entry per CDR3 protein, called by TCRdb with MiXCR from the multiplex PCR reads. In the table there are over 500,000 distinct CDR3 sequences, about 15% of which are singletons. Points from the study as a whole: Persistent patients shared more public clonotypes (2,741) than new patients (more than 900).

Another study also made use of these data, one on T cells in Graves' hyperthyroidism and ophthalmopathy. That source adds: Most thyroid clonotypes expanded above 0.001 appeared in blood too. In simple terms, a model built on 13 V-J features told ophthalmopathy apart from stable hyperthyroidism.

The sequencing here drew on peripheral blood mononuclear cells (PBMCs), taken at new diagnosis, from a patient treated with antithyroid drugs. The chain recombines TRBV7-3 with TRBJ2-2; TRBD1 matches at 7 bases. The TCR comes from a woman aged 25 to 39 with Graves disease. CDR3 in DNA: TGTGCCAGCAGCTTAGCTGCCAGGGGGTTGAACACCGGGGAGCTGTTTTTT. Amino acid sequence: CASSLAARGLNTGELFF.